Listed here are 7 T cell receptor beta chains from one sample, sequenced in a study of radiation and T cells in renal cell carcinoma. The time point denotes: blood 4 weeks post-SBRT, at nephrectomy. The treatment is: 15 Gy SBRT to primary tumor, nephrectomy 4 weeks later. Profiling relied on immunoSEQ multiplex PCR, and the TCRdb table lists in-frame clones only, not all of them. Of roughly 160,000 clones listed, 88% are singletons. The source was blood, collected from a patient whose treatment included radiotherapy and nephrectomy. These TCRs come from a woman between 50 and 59 years old with renal cell carcinoma.

This clone was counted only a few times. This chain connects TRBV30 to TRBJ1-1; D is ambiguous. In germline, CDR1 is GTSNPN, CDR2 SVGIG (reference sequence). The CDR3 totals 13 residues. V lost 0 bases, J lost 1 base, and 6 bases lay in between. The CDR3 is CAWSVTSNTEAFF. DNA for the CDR3: TGTGCCTGGAGTGTAACGTCGAACACTGAAGCTTTCTTT.

The rearrangement links TRBV15 to TRBJ1-1, with 8 bases identical to TRBD1. The V gene's germline CDR1 is LNHNV and CDR2 YYDKDF (reference sequence). V lost 0 bases to trimming and J lost 12 bases; unmatched junction nucleotides: 6. CDR3 length equals 13 residues. The CDR3 spells CATSRDLDRVTFF. The CDR3 DNA sequence: TGTGCCACCAGCAGAGACTTGGACAGGGTGACTTTCTTT.

This chain joins TRBV10-2 and TRBJ1-1, with D unclear. The CDR3 is made up of 15 amino acids. V lost 6 bases, J lost 11 bases, and 25 bases lay in between. Germline V gene data show CDR1 as WSHSY and CDR2 as SAAADI. The CDR3 reads CASSARGLSNTGAFF. The CDR3 nucleotides read TGCGCCAGCAGCGCCCGAGGACTTTCGAACACTGGGGCTTTCTTT.

This clone was picked up one time. This chain links TRBV4-3 with TRBJ2-3; 7 bases map to TRBD1. J gave up 7 bases and V 0 bases, and 4 bases lay outside the gene matches. This CDR3 has 14 amino acids. The germline CDR1 and CDR2 sequences are LGHNA and YSLEER. CDR3 in amino acids: CASSQEQGLNTQYF. CDR3 coding DNA: TGCGCCAGCAGCCAAGAACAGGGGCTAAATACGCAGTATTTT.

Worth noting for this clone: One end of the junction does not line up with germline, which may come from a read error. The V gene is TRBV11-2, the J gene TRBJ1-3; D is ambiguous. Germline-derived CDR1 and CDR2 are SGHAT and FQNNGV. The CDR3 contains 14 residues. The CDR3 nucleotides read TGTGCCAGCAGCTTAGATGCTCCCGAACAAGAGCGTAATTTT. Translated, it gives CASSLDAPEQERNF.

This clone was picked up one time. The gene calls are TRBV5-5 and TRBJ1-1; 8 positions agree with TRBD1. With 0 bases clipped from V and 1 base from J, the junction kept 8 bases outside the gene matches. The germline gives CDR1 SGHKS, CDR2 YYEKEE (reference sequence). The length of the CDR3 is 17 residues. CDR3 loop: CASSLVTGGRANTEAFF. The CDR3 coding sequence is TGTGCCAGCAGCTTGGTTACAGGGGGACGCGCGAACACTGAAGCTTTCTTT.

The gene calls are TRBV6-1 and TRBJ1-1; TRBD1 matches 9 bases. CDR1 MNHNS and CDR2 SASEGT come from the germline V gene. Germline trimming cut 4 bases from V and 2 bases from J; bases unmatched to any gene: 5. This CDR3 spans 15 amino acids. CDR3 bases: TGTGCCAGCAGTGCTATGGGACAGGGAAACACTGAAGCTTTCTTT. This codes for CASSAMGQGNTEAFF.